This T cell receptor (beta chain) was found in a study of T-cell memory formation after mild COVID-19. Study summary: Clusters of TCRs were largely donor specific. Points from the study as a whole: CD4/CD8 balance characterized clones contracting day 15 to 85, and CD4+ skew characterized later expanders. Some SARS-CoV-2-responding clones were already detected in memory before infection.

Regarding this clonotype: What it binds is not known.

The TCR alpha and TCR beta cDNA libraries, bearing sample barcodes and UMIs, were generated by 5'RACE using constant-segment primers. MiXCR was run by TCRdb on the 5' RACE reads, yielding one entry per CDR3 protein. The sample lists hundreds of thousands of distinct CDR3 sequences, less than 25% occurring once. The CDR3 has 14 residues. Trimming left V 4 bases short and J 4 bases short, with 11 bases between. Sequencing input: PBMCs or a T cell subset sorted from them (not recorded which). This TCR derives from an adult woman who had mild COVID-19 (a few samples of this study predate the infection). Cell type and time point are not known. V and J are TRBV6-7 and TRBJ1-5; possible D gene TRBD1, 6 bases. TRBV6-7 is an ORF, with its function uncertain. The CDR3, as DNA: TGTGCCAGCAGTTTCGACAGGCGTAATCAGCCCCAGCATTTT. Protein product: CASSFDRRNQPQHF.